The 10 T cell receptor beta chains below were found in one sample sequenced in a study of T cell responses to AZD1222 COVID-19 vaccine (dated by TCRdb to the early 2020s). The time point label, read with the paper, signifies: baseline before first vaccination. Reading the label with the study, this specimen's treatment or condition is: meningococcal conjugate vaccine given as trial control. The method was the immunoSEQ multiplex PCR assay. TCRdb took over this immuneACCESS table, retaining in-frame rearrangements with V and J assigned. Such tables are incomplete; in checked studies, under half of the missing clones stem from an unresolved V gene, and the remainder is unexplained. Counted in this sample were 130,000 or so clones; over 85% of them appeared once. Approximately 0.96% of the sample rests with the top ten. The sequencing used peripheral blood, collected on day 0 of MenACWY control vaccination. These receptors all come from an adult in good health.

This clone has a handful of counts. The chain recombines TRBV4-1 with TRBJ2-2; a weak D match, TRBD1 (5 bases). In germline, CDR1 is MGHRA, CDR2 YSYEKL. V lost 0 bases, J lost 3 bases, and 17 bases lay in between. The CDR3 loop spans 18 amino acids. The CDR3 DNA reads TGCGCCAGCAGCCAAGAGTACCAGGGTTATTCGGACACCGGGGAGCTGTTTTTT. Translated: CASSQEYQGYSDTGELFF.

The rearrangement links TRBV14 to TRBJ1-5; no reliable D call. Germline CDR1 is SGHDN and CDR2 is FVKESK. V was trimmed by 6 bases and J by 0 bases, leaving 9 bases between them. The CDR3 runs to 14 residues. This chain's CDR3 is CASSQSSSNQPQHF. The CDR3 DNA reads TGTGCCAGCAGTCAGTCGAGTAGCAATCAGCCCCAGCATTTT.

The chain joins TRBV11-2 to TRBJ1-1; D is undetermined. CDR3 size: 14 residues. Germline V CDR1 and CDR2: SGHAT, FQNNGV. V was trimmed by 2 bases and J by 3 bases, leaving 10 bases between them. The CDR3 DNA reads TGTGCCAGCAGCTTAAGTTCTACGGACACTGAAGCTTTCTTT. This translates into CASSLSSTDTEAFF.

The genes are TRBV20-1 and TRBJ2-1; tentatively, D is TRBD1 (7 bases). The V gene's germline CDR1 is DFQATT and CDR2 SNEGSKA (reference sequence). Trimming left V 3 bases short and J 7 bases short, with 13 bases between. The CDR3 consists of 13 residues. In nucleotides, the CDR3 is TGCAGTGCTAGTGAGACAGGGACTAATGAGCAGTTCTTC. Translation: CSASETGTNEQFF.

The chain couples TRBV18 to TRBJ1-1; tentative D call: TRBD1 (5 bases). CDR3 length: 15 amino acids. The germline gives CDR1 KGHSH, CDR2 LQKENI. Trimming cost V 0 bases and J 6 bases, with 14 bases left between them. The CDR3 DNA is TGTGCCAGCTCACCACCGGGGCGGCACGACCCTGAAGCTTTCTTT. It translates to CASSPPGRHDPEAFF.

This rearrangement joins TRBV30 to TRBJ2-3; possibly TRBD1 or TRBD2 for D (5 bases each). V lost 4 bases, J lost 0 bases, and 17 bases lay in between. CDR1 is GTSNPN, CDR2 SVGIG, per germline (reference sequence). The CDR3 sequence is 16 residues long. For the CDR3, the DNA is TGTGCCTGGACTCGAGGGATGGACACGAGCACAGATACGCAGTATTTT. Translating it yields CAWTRGMDTSTDTQYF.

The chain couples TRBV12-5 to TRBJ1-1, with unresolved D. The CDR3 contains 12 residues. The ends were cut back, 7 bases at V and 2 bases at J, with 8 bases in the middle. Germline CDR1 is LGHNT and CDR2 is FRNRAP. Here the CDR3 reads CASALHNTEAFF. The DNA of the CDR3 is TGTGCTAGTGCCCTGCACAACACTGAAGCTTTCTTT.

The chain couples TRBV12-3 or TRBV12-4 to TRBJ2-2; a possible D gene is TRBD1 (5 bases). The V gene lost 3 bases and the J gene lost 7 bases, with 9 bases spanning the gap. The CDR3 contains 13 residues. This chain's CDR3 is CASSFRGGGELFF. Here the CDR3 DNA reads TGTGCCAGCAGTTTTAGGGGTGGCGGGGAGCTGTTTTTT.

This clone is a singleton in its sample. CDR3 in amino acids: CASSPRVGELRNEQFF. The CDR3 bases are TGTGCCAGCTCACCACGAGTGGGAGAGTTACGGAATGAGCAGTTCTTC. V is TRBV18 and J is TRBJ2-1, with D possibly TRBD2 on 5 matching bases. The CDR3 runs 16 residues. Germline CDR1 is KGHSH and CDR2 is LQKENI. The V gene lost 1 base and the J gene lost 7 bases, with 17 bases spanning the gap. The full variable domain, rest sourced from reference TRBV18 and TRBJ2-1, is NAGVMQNPRHLVRRRGQEARLRCSPMKGHSHVYWYRQLPEEGLKFMVYLQKENIIDESGMPKERFSAEFPKEGPSILRIQQVVRGDSAAYFCASSPRVGELRNEQFFGPGTRLTVL.

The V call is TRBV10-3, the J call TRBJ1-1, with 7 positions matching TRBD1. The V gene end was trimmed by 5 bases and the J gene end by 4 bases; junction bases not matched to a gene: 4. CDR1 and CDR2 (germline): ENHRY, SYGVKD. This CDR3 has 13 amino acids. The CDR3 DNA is TGTGCCATCAGTAAACAGGGGAGCACTGAAGCTTTCTTT. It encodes CAISKQGSTEAFF.